The entry below gives a single TCR beta chain sequence along with its context. This CDR3 has 12 amino acids. The V and J ends lost 6 bases and 7 bases respectively, with 12 bases between them. The germline gives CDR1 WNHNN, CDR2 SYGVQD (reference sequence). Generated by immunoSEQ multiplex PCR, the TCRdb table keeps only in-frame clones and is missing some. The sample lists more than 250,000 clones, 82% occurring once. The source of the sample is a study of blood T cell repertoires in COVID-19. Participant ages covered roughly 18 to 89 years across about two dozen US areas. In assigning cohorts, the study relied on participant-reported clinical history. Within 2 weeks before study entry, exposed participants met a COVID-19 case.

The receptor was isolated from a man aged 35 to 55 who had been exposed to COVID-19. This chain connects TRBV10-1 to TRBJ2-5; D not certain. Input material: PBMCs or T cells enriched from blood (not recorded which). The CDR3 DNA follows: TGCGCCAGCAGCCAGTCGTCTGGGACCCAGTACTTC. Its protein is CASSQSSGTQYF.